The 9 T cell receptor beta chains reported below all come from one sample, sequenced in a study of cytomegalovirus exposure and HLA in healthy donors. PCR involved 60 Vbeta and 13 Jbeta primers. TCRdb's copy holds only in-frame clones and misses some; the assay was immunoSEQ multiplex PCR. The data hold fewer than 150,000 clones, with about 74% observed a single time. The sequencing sample was made of PBMCs. Source of these receptors: a woman aged 50 to 60 in good health and CMV-seropositive.

This clone was seen once. CDR3 protein: CASSPITGGWNTEAFF. In DNA form, the CDR3 reads TGTGCCAGCAGCCCAATAACAGGGGGCTGGAACACTGAAGCTTTCTTT. The chain combines TRBV5-6 with TRBJ1-1; 9 nucleotides line up with TRBD1. CDR1 and CDR2 from the germline V gene are SGHDT and YYEEEE. The CDR3 covers 16 residues. J was trimmed by 1 base and V by 4 bases; bases with no gene match: 8.

The rearrangement links TRBV6-5 to TRBJ2-1; 8 nucleotides agree with TRBD2. The CDR3 has 13 residues. Germline V gene data show CDR1 as MNHEY and CDR2 as SVGAGI. The junction had 3 bases not matched to a gene; V was cut back by 6 bases and J by 5 bases. In DNA, the CDR3 is TGTGCCAGCAGGGGGACTAGGAACAATGAGCAGTTCTTC. Translating it yields CASRGTRNNEQFF.

CDR3 residues: CASSSGQGAVGYTF. The CDR3 DNA follows: TGTGCCAGCAGCTCAGGACAGGGGGCTGTTGGCTACACCTTC. The gene calls are TRBV7-8 and TRBJ1-2; 11 positions agree with TRBD1. The V segment lost 4 bases and the J segment 7 bases; nucleotides outside the gene matches: 5. This CDR3 is 14 amino acids long. The germline gives CDR1 SGHVS, CDR2 FQNEAQ.

This clone showed up just once. V is TRBV19 and J is TRBJ1-1; the D gene is possibly TRBD1 (6 bases). CDR1 LNHDA and CDR2 SQIVND come from the germline V gene (reference sequence). Trimming took 3 bases from V and 2 from J, leaving 10 bases between them. This CDR3 contains 14 residues. The CDR3 loop is CASSMGTLNTEAFF. CDR3 nucleotide sequence: TGTGCCAGTAGTATGGGGACACTAAACACTGAAGCTTTCTTT.

The rearrangement uses TRBV5-1 and TRBJ2-7, with TRBD1 identical over 9 bases. Germline V lookup: CDR1 SGHRS, CDR2 YFSETQ. CDR3 length equals 13 residues. The junction had 4 bases not matched to a gene; V was cut back by 4 bases and J by 5 bases. The CDR3 DNA reads as TGCGCCAGCAGCCGGGACAGGGCGAACGAGCAGTACTTC. Its protein is CASSRDRANEQYF.

The rearrangement joins TRBV30 to TRBJ2-3; D ambiguous. Trimming took 4 bases from V and 0 from J, leaving 5 bases between them. In germline, CDR1 is GTSNPN, CDR2 SVGIG (reference sequence). The length of the CDR3 is 12 residues. The CDR3 sequence: CAWTRSTDTQYF. The CDR3, as DNA: TGTGCCTGGACGAGGAGCACAGATACGCAGTATTTT.

The J gene is TRBJ1-2, the V gene TRBV6-1; TRBD1 matches at 8 bases. The CDR3 consists of 14 residues. Per the germline V gene, CDR1 is MNHNS and CDR2 is SASEGT. J lost 8 bases, V lost 2 bases, and 7 bases had no gene match. The CDR3 loop is CASSEPGGLPGYTF. The CDR3 coding sequence is TGTGCCAGCAGTGAACCAGGGGGCCTGCCAGGCTACACCTTC.

This clone was seen just once. This rearrangement joins TRBV7-2 to TRBJ1-4; 9 bases map to TRBD1. The CDR3 has 15 residues. In germline, CDR1 is SGHTA, CDR2 FQGNSA. Germline trimming cut 4 bases from V and 7 bases from J; bases unmatched to any gene: 7. This CDR3 is CASSSRQGGREKLFF. The CDR3 DNA reads as TGTGCCAGCAGCTCCCGACAGGGGGGCCGTGAAAAACTGTTTTTT.

This chain connects TRBV15 to TRBJ2-7, with D possibly TRBD1 on 5 matching bases. Trimming left V 0 bases short and J 2 bases short, with 14 bases between. Germline V lookup: CDR1 LNHNV, CDR2 YYDKDF (reference sequence). The CDR3 covers 16 residues. The CDR3: CATSRDVSARAYEQYF. The CDR3 region has the DNA TGTGCCACCAGCAGAGATGTCTCGGCCAGGGCCTACGAGCAGTACTTC.